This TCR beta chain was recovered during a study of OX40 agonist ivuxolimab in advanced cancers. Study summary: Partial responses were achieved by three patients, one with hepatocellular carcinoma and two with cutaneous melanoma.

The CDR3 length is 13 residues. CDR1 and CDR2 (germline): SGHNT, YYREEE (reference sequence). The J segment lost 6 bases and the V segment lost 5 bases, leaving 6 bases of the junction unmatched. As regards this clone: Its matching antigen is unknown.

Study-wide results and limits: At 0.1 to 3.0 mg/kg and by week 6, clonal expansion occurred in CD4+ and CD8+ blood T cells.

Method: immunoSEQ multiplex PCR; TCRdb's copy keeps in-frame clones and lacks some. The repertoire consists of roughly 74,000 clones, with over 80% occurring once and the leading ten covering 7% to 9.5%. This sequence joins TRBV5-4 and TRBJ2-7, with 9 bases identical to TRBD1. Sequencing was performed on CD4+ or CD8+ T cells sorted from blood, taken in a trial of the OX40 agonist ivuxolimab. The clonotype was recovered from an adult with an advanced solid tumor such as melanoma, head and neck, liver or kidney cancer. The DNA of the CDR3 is TGTGCCAGCAGGGGACAGGGTCAAGGCGAGCAGTACTTC. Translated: CASRGQGQGEQYF.